Described below is a single T cell receptor (beta chain) sequence and its context. This entry is derived from a study of T cell changes during pregnancy in multiple sclerosis. Only in-frame clones appear in the TCRdb table, and some are missing; sequencing was by immunoSEQ multiplex PCR. The sample includes about 85,000 clones, 80% to 95% of them seen just once. The receptor was isolated from a female donor with multiple sclerosis, enrolled in a pregnancy study. Sample: peripheral blood, taken in the first trimester of pregnancy.

CDR3 sequence: CASSHRTDSRSPLHF. CDR3 DNA sequence: TGTGCCAGCAGCCACCGGACAGATTCGAGGTCACCCCTCCACTTT. The chain carries TRBV5-6 and TRBJ1-6, with D possibly being TRBD1 (6 bases). This CDR3 contains 15 residues. The germline V gene has CDR1 SGHDT and CDR2 YYEEEE. V was clipped by 4 bases and J by 10 bases, with 18 bases between them. Full variable domain (remainder filled in from reference TRBV5-6 and TRBJ1-6): DAGVTQSPTHLIKTRGQQVTLRCSPKSGHDTVSWYQQALGQGPQFIFQYYEEEERQRGNFPDRFSGHQFPNYSSELNVNALLLGDSALYLCASSHRTDSRSPLHFGNGTRLTVT.